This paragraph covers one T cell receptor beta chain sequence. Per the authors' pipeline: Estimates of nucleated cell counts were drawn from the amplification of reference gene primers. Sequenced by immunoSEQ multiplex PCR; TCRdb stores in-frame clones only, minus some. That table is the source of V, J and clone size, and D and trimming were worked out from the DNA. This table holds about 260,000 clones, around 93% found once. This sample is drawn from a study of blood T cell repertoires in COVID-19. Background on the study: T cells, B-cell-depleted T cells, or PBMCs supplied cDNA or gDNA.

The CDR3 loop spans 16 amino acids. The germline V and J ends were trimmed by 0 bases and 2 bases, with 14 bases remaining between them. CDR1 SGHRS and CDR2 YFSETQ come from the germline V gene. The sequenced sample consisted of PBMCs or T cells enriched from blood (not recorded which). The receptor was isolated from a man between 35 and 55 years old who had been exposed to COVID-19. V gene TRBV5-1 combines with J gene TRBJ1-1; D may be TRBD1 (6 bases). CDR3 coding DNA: TGCGCCAGCAGCTTGGCCAGTGGACAGAGAAACACTGAAGCTTTCTTT. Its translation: CASSLASGQRNTEAFF. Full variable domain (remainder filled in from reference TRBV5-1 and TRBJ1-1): KAGVTQTPRYLIKTRGQQVTLSCSPISGHRSVSWYQQTPGQGLQFLFEYFSETQRNKGNFPGRFSGRQFSNSRSEMNVSTLELGDSALYLCASSLASGQRNTEAFFGQGTRLTVV.